This T cell receptor beta chain was captured by sequencing in a study of T cell changes during pregnancy in multiple sclerosis. Libraries were prepared by immunoSEQ multiplex PCR; TCRdb keeps only in-frame clonotypes and omits some of them. The sample has about 38,000 clones, over 80% seen once; the top ten hold around 0.39%. The CDR3 is 12 residues long. The V end lost 3 bases, the J end lost 0 bases, and 6 bases lay between the germline ends. Germline CDR1 and CDR2: GTSNPN and SVGIG (reference sequence). The source was CD4+ T cells from peripheral blood mononuclear cells, collected in the third trimester of pregnancy. V is TRBV30 and J is TRBJ2-7, with D hard to call. The TCR sequence derives from a female donor in good health, enrolled as a control in a pregnancy study. The CDR3 loop is CAWSLSSYEQYF. CDR3 coding DNA: TGTGCCTGGAGCCTTAGCTCCTACGAGCAGTACTTC.